The 14 T cell receptor beta chains listed next were all sequenced from one sample in a study of cytomegalovirus exposure and HLA in healthy donors. The PCR used 60 Vbeta and 13 Jbeta primers. Profiled with immunoSEQ multiplex PCR; TCRdb holds only in-frame clones, not every one. The sample contains about 140,000 clones, around 65% of which appear only once. The specimen sequenced was PBMCs. The receptors come from a woman in her sixties or seventies in good health and CMV-seronegative.

The genes are TRBV7-3 and TRBJ2-5; 8 nucleotides align to TRBD2. Per the germline V gene, CDR1 is SGHTA and CDR2 is FQGTGA. The CDR3 runs 15 residues. Losses at the gene ends were 5 bases for V and 2 bases for J; bases not matched to a gene: 7. Written as DNA, the CDR3 is TGTGCCAGCAGCGTCACCGGGACTAGTCAAGAGACCCAGTACTTC. This translates into CASSVTGTSQETQYF.

This chain links TRBV20-1 with TRBJ2-5; D gene ambiguous. In germline, CDR1 is DFQATT, CDR2 SNEGSKA (reference sequence). Deletions cut 6 bases from V and 7 bases from J, with 9 bases between. The CDR3 spans 10 residues. The CDR3: CSARLGTQYF. DNA for the CDR3: TGCAGTGCCAGGTTGGGGACCCAGTACTTC.

This clone was picked up a small number of times. The rearrangement links TRBV5-4 to TRBJ2-3; D not resolved. Germline assignment: CDR1 SGHNT and CDR2 YYREEE (reference sequence). The germline V and J ends were trimmed by 0 bases and 2 bases, with 10 bases remaining between them. The CDR3 has 15 amino acids. The CDR3 protein is CASSLGPSITDTQYF. The DNA for the CDR3 is TGTGCCAGCAGCTTGGGGCCCTCGATCACAGATACGCAGTATTTT.

This clone showed up just a few times. The genes are TRBV6-4 and TRBJ2-1; 9 positions agree with TRBD1. The CDR3 extends over 15 amino acids. CDR1 is MRHNA and CDR2 is SNTAGT in the germline V gene. With V trimmed by 4 bases and J by 4 bases, 5 bases remained unmatched. The CDR3 nucleotides are TGTGCCAGCAGTGGCCCGGGACAGGGATACAATGAGCAGTTCTTC. Translation gives CASSGPGQGYNEQFF.

This chain joins TRBV27 and TRBJ2-3, with TRBD2 matching over 7 bases. The V and J ends lost 5 bases and 0 bases, in that order; junction bases with no gene match: 2. The CDR3 spans 14 residues. The germline V gene has CDR1 MNHEY and CDR2 SMNVEV (reference sequence). This chain's CDR3 is CASSNSGSTDTQYF. The DNA of the CDR3 is TGTGCCAGCAGTAATAGCGGGAGCACAGATACGCAGTATTTT.

V gene TRBV6-5 combines with J gene TRBJ2-3, with D perhaps matching TRBD1 (7 bases). Germline CDR1 MNHEY, CDR2 SVGAGI. Trimming took 5 bases from V and 3 from J, leaving 12 bases between them. This CDR3 has 14 residues. The CDR3 bases are TGTGCCAGCAGTATGGCAGGGGGGACAGATACGCAGTATTTT. Protein: CASSMAGGTDTQYF.

This chain connects TRBV20-1 to TRBJ2-7; D call uncertain. Germline loops: CDR1 DFQATT, CDR2 SNEGSKA (reference sequence). CDR3 length equals 11 residues. The CDR3 DNA reads as TGCAGCGTACAAAGAGAGGACGAGCAGTACTTC. Translation: CSVQREDEQYF.

This rearrangement joins TRBV5-6 to TRBJ2-7; tentative D call: TRBD1 (5 bases). The V end lost 1 base, the J end lost 2 bases, and 7 bases lay between the germline ends. This CDR3 comprises 13 residues. In germline, CDR1 is SGHDT, CDR2 YYEEEE. The CDR3 DNA reads as TGTGCCAGCAGCTTGACAGGAGCCTACGAGCAGTACTTC. As protein: CASSLTGAYEQYF. Full variable domain (outside the CDR3, taken from reference TRBV5-6 and TRBJ2-7): DAGVTQSPTHLIKTRGQQVTLRCSPKSGHDTVSWYQQALGQGPQFIFQYYEEEERQRGNFPDRFSGHQFPNYSSELNVNALLLGDSALYLCASSLTGAYEQYFGPGTRLTVT.

The chain couples TRBV7-2 to TRBJ2-7; possible D gene TRBD2, 5 bases. The CDR3 sequence is 15 residues long. V dropped 5 bases and J dropped 1 base, with 15 bases sitting between them. Germline V gives CDR1 SGHTA, CDR2 FQGNSA. For the CDR3, the DNA is TGTGCCAGCAGCCCCCGAGGACTCCAATCCTACGAGCAGTACTTC. This sequence encodes CASSPRGLQSYEQYF.

This chain uses TRBV5-1 with TRBJ1-1, with 9 bases identical to TRBD1. The V segment lost 0 bases and the J segment 3 bases; nucleotides outside the gene matches: 6. The CDR3 length is 16 residues. The germline V gene has CDR1 SGHRS and CDR2 YFSETQ. CDR3 sequence: CASSLGQGGGDTEAFF. CDR3 nucleotides: TGCGCCAGCAGCTTGGGACAGGGGGGAGGGGACACTGAAGCTTTCTTT.

The chain links TRBV29-1 to TRBJ2-5; 7 bases align to TRBD1. There are 15 residues in the CDR3. Germline trimming cut 4 bases from V and 1 base from J; bases unmatched to any gene: 9. In germline, CDR1 is SQVTM, CDR2 ANQGSEA. CDR3: CSVGGTGQVQETQYF. CDR3 DNA: TGCAGCGTTGGGGGGACCGGACAGGTCCAAGAGACCCAGTACTTC.

V usage is TRBV5-4 and J usage is TRBJ1-1; 7 bases map to TRBD1. The CDR3 totals 17 residues. The J segment lost 4 bases and the V segment lost 0 bases, leaving 12 bases of the junction unmatched. CDR1 is SGHNT, CDR2 YYREEE, per germline (reference sequence). The CDR3 bases are TGTGCCAGCAGCTTGGCTGGGGGGCGCAGGGGGAGCACTGAAGCTTTCTTT. It specifies CASSLAGGRRGSTEAFF. The full variable domain, with the rest looked up from reference TRBV5-4 and TRBJ1-1, is ETGVTQSPTHLIKTRGQQVTLRCSSQSGHNTVSWYQQALGQGPQFIFQYYREEENGRGNFPPRFSGLQFPNYSSELNVNALELDDSALYLCASSLAGGRRGSTEAFFGQGTRLTVV.

The chain carries TRBV7-8 and TRBJ2-1; a possible D gene is TRBD2 (5 bases). Trimming took 6 bases from V and 1 from J, leaving 7 bases between them. Germline CDR1 reads SGHVS; CDR2 reads FQNEAQ. This CDR3 region has 13 residues. CDR3 bases: TGTGCCAGCAGGAGCGGTTCCTACAATGAGCAGTTCTTC. It codes for CASRSGSYNEQFF.

Here the CDR3 reads CASTTRRGQPQHF. CDR3 DNA sequence: TGTGCCAGCACTACCCGACGGGGTCAGCCCCAGCATTTT. The chain joins TRBV6-1 to TRBJ1-5, with D uncertain. V was cut by 7 bases and J by 6 bases, with 13 bases left in between. This CDR3 has 13 amino acids. The germline CDR1 and CDR2 sequences are MNHNS and SASEGT.